This T cell receptor beta chain was sequenced during a study of blood T cell repertoires in COVID-19. Libraries were prepared by immunoSEQ multiplex PCR; TCRdb keeps only in-frame clonotypes and omits some of them. The table includes fewer than 300,000 clones, around four fifths detected once. V dropped 7 bases and J dropped 5 bases, with 18 bases sitting between them. The CDR3 has 14 amino acids. From germline, CDR1 is MDHEN and CDR2 SYDVKM. This sequence originates from a woman in her seventies with active or convalescent COVID-19. This chain links TRBV28 with TRBJ2-7; D perhaps matches TRBD1 (5 bases). The sample was peripheral blood. CDR3 loop: CASNPQGVTDEQYF. In DNA, the CDR3 is TGTGCCAGCAACCCCCAAGGGGTTACCGACGAGCAGTACTTC.